This T cell receptor beta chain stems from a study of Tregs in tolerant kidney transplant recipients. The wider study: Antibodies separated recipient from donor cells.

The CDR3 totals 16 residues. The ends were cut back, 0 bases at V and 2 bases at J, with 10 bases in the middle. Germline CDR1 reads SGHAT; CDR2 reads FQDESV (reference sequence). This clone turned up a few times. What it recognizes is unknown. Repertoires were generated with immunoSEQ multiplex PCR, while TCRdb's copy carries only in-frame clones and drops some. The table has just over 30,000 clones, 82% seen once. Sequenced: Tregs from blood cultured with allogeneic cells. The chain joins TRBV11-1 to TRBJ2-2; TRBD1 might be the D (5 bases). This TCR was recovered from a human donor in good health. The chain's CDR3 is CASSLAFQGNTGELFF. The DNA for the CDR3 is TGTGCCAGCAGCTTAGCGTTTCAGGGAAACACCGGGGAGCTGTTTTTT.